The entry below describes one T cell receptor beta chain. Its antigen remains unknown. This record comes from a study of Ad26.COV2.S vaccination and SARS-CoV-2 variants. Study-wide background: Donor participated within the Ad26.COV2.S arm of the COV1001 trial. Overall study findings and caveats: Placebo recipients trailed vaccine recipients in spike-specific TCR breadth. Comparable non-spike TCR breadth was observed in vaccine and placebo recipients.

This table comes from immunoSEQ multiplex PCR, and its TCRdb copy is limited to in-frame clones, with some not included. This sample has about 330,000 clones; 90% occur once, and the top ten carry about 5%. The treatment here: approximately 18 received Ad26.COV2.S at low or high dose, single or two shots; about 5 received placebo; per-sample allocation not given. Specimen acquisition occurred on day 63 following the initial vaccine or placebo injection. This CDR3 spans 16 amino acids. The TCR was taken from a person between 18 and 60 years old who received the Ad26.COV2.S COVID-19 vaccine or a placebo. The sample in question was peripheral blood, obtained in a trial of Ad26.COV2.S vaccine versus placebo. V gene TRBV21-1 combines with J gene TRBJ2-2; TRBD2 is taken as the D call from the table, unchecked against the DNA. TRBV21-1 is a pseudogene. CDR3 DNA: TGTGCCAGCAGCAAAGTAGGCGGACTAGCGGCCGGGGAGCTGTTTTTT. Its translation: CASSKVGGLAAGELFF.